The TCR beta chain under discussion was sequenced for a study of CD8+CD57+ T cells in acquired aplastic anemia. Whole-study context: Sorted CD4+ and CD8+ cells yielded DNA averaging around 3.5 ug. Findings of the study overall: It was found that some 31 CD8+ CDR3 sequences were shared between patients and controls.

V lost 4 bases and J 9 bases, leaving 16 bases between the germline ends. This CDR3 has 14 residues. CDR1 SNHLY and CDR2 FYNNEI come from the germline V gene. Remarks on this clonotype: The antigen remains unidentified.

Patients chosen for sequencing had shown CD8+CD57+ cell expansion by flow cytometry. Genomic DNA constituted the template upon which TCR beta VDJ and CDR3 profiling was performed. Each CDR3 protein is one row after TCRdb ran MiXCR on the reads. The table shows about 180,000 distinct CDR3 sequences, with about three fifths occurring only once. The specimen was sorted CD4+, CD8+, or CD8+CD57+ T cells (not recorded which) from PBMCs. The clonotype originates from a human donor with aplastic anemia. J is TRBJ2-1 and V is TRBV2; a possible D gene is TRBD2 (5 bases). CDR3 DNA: TGTGCCAGCAGTGGGAGAGGTGGGAGCGGTGAGCAGTTCTTC. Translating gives CASSGRGGSGEQFF. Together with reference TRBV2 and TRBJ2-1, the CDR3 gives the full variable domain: EPEVTQTPSHQVTQMGQEVILRCVPISNHLYFYWYRQILGQKVEFLVSFYNNEISEKSEIFDDQFSVERPDGSNFTLKIRSTKLEDSAMYFCASSGRGGSGEQFFGPGTRLTVL.